This T cell receptor (beta chain) was sequenced during a study of blood T cell repertoires in COVID-19. This CDR3 has 14 amino acids. V was clipped by 6 bases and J by 3 bases; unmatched bases: 6. Germline lookup yields CDR1 LNHDA and CDR2 SQIVND (reference sequence). This clone appeared a single time. Sequencing was performed with immunoSEQ multiplex PCR; in TCRdb, only in-frame clones are kept and a portion is missing. The sample shows approximately 130,000 clones, around 88% of them seen only once. The chain combines TRBV19 with TRBJ2-3; TRBD1 aligns across 7 bases. Material for sequencing was PBMCs or T cells enriched from blood (not recorded which). The TCR originated in a woman between 45 and 60 years old who had recovered from COVID-19. CDR3 coding DNA: TGTGCCAGTAGCGACAGGGAAGAGACAGATACGCAGTATTTT. It yields the protein CASSDREETDTQYF.